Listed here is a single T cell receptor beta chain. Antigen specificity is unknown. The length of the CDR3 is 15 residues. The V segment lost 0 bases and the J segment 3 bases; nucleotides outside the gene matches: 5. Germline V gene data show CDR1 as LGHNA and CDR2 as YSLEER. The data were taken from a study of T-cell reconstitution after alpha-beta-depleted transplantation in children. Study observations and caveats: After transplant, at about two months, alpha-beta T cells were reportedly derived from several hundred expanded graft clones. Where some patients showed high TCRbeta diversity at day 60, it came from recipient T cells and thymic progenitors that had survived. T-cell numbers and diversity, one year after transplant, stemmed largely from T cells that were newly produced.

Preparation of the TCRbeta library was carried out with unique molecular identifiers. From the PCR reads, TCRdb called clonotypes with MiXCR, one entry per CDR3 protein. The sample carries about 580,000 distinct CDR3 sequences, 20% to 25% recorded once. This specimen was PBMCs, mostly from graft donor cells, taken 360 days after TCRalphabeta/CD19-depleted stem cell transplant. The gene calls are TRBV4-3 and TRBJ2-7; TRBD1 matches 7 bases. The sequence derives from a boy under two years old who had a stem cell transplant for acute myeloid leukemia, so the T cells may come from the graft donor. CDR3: CASSQDWDRIYEQYF. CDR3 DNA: TGCGCCAGCAGCCAAGATTGGGACAGAATCTACGAGCAGTACTTC.